A selection of T cell receptor beta chains follows, all from one sample in a study of T cells in Graves' hyperthyroidism and ophthalmopathy. TCRdb reprocessed the multiplex PCR reads with MiXCR, giving one entry per CDR3 protein. The data show about 640,000 distinct CDR3 sequences, about 15% seen once. The sequencing input was blood. The origin of the receptors is a woman between 45 and 60 years old with Graves' ophthalmopathy. Both conserved end residues are part of each CDR3. A D gene is named only where the DNA matches it firmly. Size is omitted from some rows. Given values are once, few, many or a class for expanded clones.

size: NA
J: TRBJ2-1
D: NA
V: TRBV6-1
CDR3: CASSGFAPSNDEQFF
DNA: TGTGCCAGCAGTGGATTCGCCCCTAGCAACGATGAGCAGTTCTTC

size: many
J: TRBJ2-1
D: TRBD2
V: TRBV28
CDR3: CASSPLAGGFYNEQFF
DNA: TGTGCCAGCAGCCCTCTAGCGGGAGGGTTCTACAATGAGCAGTTCTTC

size: few
J: TRBJ2-1
D: TRBD2
V: TRBV19
CDR3: CASTIGGRLYNEQFF
DNA: TGTGCCAGTACCATCGGCGGGAGGCTCTACAATGAGCAGTTCTTC

size: many
J: TRBJ1-1
D: TRBD1
V: TRBV3-1
CDR3: CASSPRDRRFGGEAFF
DNA: TGTGCCAGCAGCCCCCGGGACAGACGCTTCGGTGGTGAAGCTTTCTTT

size: many
J: TRBJ2-4
D: TRBD1
V: TRBV28
CDR3: CASSEYRGSKNIQYF
DNA: TGTGCCAGCAGCGAATACAGGGGATCCAAAAACATTCAGTACTTC

size: many
J: TRBJ2-7
D: TRBD1
V: TRBV20-1
CDR3: CSAKRGQGTNEQYF
DNA: TGCAGTGCAAAGCGAGGACAGGGTACAAACGAGCAGTACTTC

size: many
J: TRBJ2-5
D: NA
V: TRBV5-1
CDR3: CASSLGGMRDTRLETQYF
DNA: TGCGCCAGCAGCTTGGGTGGAATGCGGGACACTAGGCTGGAGACCCAGTACTTC

size: NA
J: TRBJ2-3
D: TRBD2
V: TRBV2
CDR3: CASSEAGVDTDTQYF
DNA: TGTGCCAGCAGTGAGGCGGGAGTCGACACAGATACGCAGTATTTT

size: few
J: TRBJ2-1
D: TRBD1
V: TRBV11-2
CDR3: CASSLFSLDRNHNEQFF
DNA: TGTGCCAGCAGCTTATTCTCCCTGGACAGGAATCACAATGAGCAGTTCTTC

size: many
J: TRBJ2-5
D: TRBD2
V: TRBV7-7
CDR3: CASSLGVAGAQETQYF
DNA: TGTGCTAGCAGCTTAGGGGTAGCGGGGGCCCAAGAGACCCAGTACTTC

size: many
J: TRBJ1-6
D: TRBD1
V: TRBV11-3
CDR3: CASSLEKDRPNNSPLHF
DNA: TGTGCCAGCAGCTTAGAAAAGGACAGGCCAAATAATTCACCCCTCCACTTT

size: many
J: TRBJ2-5
D: TRBD2
V: TRBV5-5
CDR3: CASSPTQGGAQYF
DNA: TGTGCCAGCAGCCCGACCCAGGGAGGGGCCCAGTACTTC

size: NA
J: TRBJ2-1
D: TRBD1
V: TRBV5-6
CDR3: CASNTGGWTTGVNEQFF
DNA: TGTGCCAGCAACACAGGGGGCTGGACCACTGGGGTCAATGAGCAGTTCTTC

size: few
J: TRBJ2-5
D: TRBD2
V: TRBV7-7
CDR3: CASSLGLAPQETQYF
DNA: TGTGCTAGCAGCCTCGGACTAGCGCCCCAAGAGACCCAGTACTTC

size: many
J: TRBJ1-6
D: NA
V: TRBV7-9
CDR3: CASSFGVNSPLHF
DNA: TGTGCCAGCAGCTTTGGGGTCAATTCACCCCTCCACTTT

size: NA
J: TRBJ1-4
D: TRBD1
V: TRBV28
CDR3: CASRPGTGVRYEKLFF
DNA: TGTGCCAGCAGACCCGGGACAGGGGTTAGGTATGAAAAACTGTTTTTT

size: NA
J: TRBJ2-2
D: TRBD2
V: TRBV6-9
CDR3: CASSYGLAYVAGELFF
DNA: TGTGCCAGCAGTTACGGACTAGCCTACGTAGCCGGGGAGCTGTTTTTT

size: many
J: TRBJ1-1
D: TRBD1
V: TRBV20-1
CDR3: CSASPAQSQGDTEAFF
DNA: TGCAGTGCTAGTCCGGCCCAATCTCAGGGGGACACTGAAGCTTTCTTT